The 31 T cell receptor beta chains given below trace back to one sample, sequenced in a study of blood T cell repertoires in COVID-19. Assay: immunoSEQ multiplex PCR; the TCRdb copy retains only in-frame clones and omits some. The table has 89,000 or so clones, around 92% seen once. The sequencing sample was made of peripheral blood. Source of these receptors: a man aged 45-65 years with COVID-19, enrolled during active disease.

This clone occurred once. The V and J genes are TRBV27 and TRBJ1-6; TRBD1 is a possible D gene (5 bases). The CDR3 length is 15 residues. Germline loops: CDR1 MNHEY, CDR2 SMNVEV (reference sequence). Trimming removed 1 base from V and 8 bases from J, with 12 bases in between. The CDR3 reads CASSLLGQGYSPLHF. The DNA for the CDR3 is TGTGCCAGCAGTTTATTGGGGCAGGGTTATTCACCCCTCCACTTT.

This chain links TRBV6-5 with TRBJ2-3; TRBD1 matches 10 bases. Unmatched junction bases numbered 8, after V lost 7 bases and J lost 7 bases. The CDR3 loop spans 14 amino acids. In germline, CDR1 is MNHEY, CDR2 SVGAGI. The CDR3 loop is CASTATGGWYTQYF. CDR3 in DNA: TGTGCCAGCACCGCGACAGGGGGCTGGTATACGCAGTATTTT.

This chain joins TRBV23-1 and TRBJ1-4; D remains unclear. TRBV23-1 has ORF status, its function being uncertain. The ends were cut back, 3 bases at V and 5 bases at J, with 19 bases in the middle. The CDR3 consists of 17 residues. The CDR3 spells CASSQPLWTLSNEKLFF. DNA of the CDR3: TGCGCCAGCAGTCAGCCTCTTTGGACTTTGAGCAATGAAAAACTGTTTTTT.

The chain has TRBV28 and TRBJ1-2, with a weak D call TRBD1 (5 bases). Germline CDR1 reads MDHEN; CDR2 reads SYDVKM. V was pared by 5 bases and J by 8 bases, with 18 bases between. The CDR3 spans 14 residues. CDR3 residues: CASSILQGARGYTF. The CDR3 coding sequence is TGTGCCAGCAGTATCCTCCAAGGGGCAAGAGGCTACACCTTC.

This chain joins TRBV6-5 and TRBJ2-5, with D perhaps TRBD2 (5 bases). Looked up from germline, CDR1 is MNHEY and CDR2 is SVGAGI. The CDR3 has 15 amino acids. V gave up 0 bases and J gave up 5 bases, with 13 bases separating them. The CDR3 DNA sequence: TGTGCCAGCAGTTACTCCCCGGGAATGGGGGAGACCCAGTACTTC. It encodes CASSYSPGMGETQYF.

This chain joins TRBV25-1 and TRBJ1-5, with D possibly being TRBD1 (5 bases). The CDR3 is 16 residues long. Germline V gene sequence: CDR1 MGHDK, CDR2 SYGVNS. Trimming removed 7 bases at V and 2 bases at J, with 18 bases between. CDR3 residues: CASNGPQGWGNQPQHF. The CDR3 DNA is TGTGCCAGCAACGGGCCCCAGGGTTGGGGCAATCAGCCCCAGCATTTT.

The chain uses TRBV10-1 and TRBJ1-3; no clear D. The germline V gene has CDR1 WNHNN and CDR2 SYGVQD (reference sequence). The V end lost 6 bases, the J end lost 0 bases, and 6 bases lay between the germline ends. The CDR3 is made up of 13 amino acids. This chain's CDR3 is CASRANSGNTIYF. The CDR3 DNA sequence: TGCGCCAGCAGGGCCAACTCTGGAAACACCATATATTTT.

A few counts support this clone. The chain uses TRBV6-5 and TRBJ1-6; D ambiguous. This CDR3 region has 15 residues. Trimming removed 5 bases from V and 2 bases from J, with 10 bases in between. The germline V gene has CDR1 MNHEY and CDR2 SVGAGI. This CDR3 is CASSKTGAYNSPLHF. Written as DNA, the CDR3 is TGTGCCAGCAGTAAGACCGGGGCCTATAATTCACCCCTCCACTTT.

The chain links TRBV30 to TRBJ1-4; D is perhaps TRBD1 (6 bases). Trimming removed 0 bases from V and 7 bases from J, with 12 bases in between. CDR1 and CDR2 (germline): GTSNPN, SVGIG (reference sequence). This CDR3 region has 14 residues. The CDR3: CAWSVRGASEKLFF. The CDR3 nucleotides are TGTGCCTGGAGTGTACGGGGGGCGAGTGAAAAACTGTTTTTT. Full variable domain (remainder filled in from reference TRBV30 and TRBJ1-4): SQTIHQWPATLVQPVGSPLSLECTVEGTSNPNLYWYRQAAGRGLQLLFYSVGIGQISSEVPQNLSASRPQDRQFILSSKKLLLSDSGFYLCAWSVRGASEKLFFGSGTQLSVL.

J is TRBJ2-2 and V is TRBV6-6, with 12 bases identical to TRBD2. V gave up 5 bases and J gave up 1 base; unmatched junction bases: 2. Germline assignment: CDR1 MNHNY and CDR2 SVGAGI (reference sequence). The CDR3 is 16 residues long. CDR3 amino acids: CASSKLAGGNTGELFF. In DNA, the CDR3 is TGTGCCAGCAGTAAACTAGCGGGGGGGAACACCGGGGAGCTGTTTTTT.

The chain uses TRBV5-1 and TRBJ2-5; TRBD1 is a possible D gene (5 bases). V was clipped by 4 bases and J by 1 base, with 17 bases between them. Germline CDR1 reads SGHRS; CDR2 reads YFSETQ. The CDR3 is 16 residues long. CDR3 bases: TGCGCCAGCAGCAACCTGGCTGCAGGGCTCCAAGAGACCCAGTACTTC. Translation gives CASSNLAAGLQETQYF.

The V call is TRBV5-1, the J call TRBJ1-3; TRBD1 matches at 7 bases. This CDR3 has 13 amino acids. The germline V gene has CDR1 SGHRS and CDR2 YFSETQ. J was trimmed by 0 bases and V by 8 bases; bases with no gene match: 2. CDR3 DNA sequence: TGCGCCAGTCAGGGGGTCTCTGGAAACACCATATATTTT. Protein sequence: CASQGVSGNTIYF.

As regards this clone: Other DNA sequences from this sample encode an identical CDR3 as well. The CDR3 is CAWSRQGNYGYTF. The CDR3 coding sequence is TGTGCCTGGAGTCGACAGGGTAACTATGGCTACACCTTC. This sequence joins TRBV30 and TRBJ1-2; 7 positions agree with TRBD1. The CDR3 loop spans 13 amino acids. Germline lookup yields CDR1 GTSNPN and CDR2 SVGIG (reference sequence). The V segment lost 2 bases and the J segment 1 base; nucleotides outside the gene matches: 1. Full variable domain (remainder filled in from reference TRBV30 and TRBJ1-2): SQTIHQWPATLVQPVGSPLSLECTVEGTSNPNLYWYRQAAGRGLQLLFYSVGIGQISSEVPQNLSASRPQDRQFILSSKKLLLSDSGFYLCAWSRQGNYGYTFGSGTRLTVV.

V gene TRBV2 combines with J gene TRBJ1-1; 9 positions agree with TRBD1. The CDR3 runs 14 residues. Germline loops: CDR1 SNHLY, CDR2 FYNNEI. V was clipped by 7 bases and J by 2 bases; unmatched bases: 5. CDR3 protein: CASKRQGGNTEAFF. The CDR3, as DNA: TGTGCCAGCAAAAGACAGGGGGGAAACACTGAAGCTTTCTTT.

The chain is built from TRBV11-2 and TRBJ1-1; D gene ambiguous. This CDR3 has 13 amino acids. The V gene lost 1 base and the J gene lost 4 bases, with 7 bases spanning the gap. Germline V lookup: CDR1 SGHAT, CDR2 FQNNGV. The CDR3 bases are TGTGCCAGCAGCTTAGCCGCGGGCACTGAAGCTTTCTTT. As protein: CASSLAAGTEAFF.

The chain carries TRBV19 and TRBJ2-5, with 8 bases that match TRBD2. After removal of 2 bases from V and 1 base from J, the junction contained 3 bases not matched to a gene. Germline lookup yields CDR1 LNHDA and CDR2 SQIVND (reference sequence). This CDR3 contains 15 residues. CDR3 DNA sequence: TGTGCCAGTAGTATAACCGGGACTAGCCAAGAGACCCAGTACTTC. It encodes CASSITGTSQETQYF. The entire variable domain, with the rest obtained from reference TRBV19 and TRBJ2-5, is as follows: DGGITQSPKYLFRKEGQNVTLSCEQNLNHDAMYWYRQDPGQGLRLIYYSQIVNDFQKGDIAEGYSVSREKKESFPLTVTSAQKNPTAFYLCASSITGTSQETQYFGPGTRLLVL.

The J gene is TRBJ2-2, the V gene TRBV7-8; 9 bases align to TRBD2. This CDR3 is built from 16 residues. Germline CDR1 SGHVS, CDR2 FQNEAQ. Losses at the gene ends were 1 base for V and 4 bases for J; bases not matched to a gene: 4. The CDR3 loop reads CASSLGGGVFTGELFF. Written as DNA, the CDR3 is TGTGCCAGCAGCTTAGGCGGGGGGGTATTCACCGGGGAGCTGTTTTTT.

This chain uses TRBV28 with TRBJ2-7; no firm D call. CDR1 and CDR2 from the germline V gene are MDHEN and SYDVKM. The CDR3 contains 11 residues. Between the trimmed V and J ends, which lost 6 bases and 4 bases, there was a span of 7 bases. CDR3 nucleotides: TGTGCCAGCAGCACAGAGTACGAGCAGTACTTC. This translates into CASSTEYEQYF.

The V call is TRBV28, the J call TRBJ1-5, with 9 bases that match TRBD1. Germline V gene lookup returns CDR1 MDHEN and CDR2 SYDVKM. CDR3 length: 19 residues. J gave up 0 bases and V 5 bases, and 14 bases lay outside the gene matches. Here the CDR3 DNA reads TGTGCCAGCAGTCCCGGGACAGGGAAGGGGGGGAATAGCAATCAGCCCCAGCATTTT. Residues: CASSPGTGKGGNSNQPQHF. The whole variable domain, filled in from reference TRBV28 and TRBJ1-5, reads DVKVTQSSRYLVKRTGEKVFLECVQDMDHENMFWYRQDPGLGLRLIYFSYDVKMKEKGDIPEGYSVSREKKERFSLILESASTNQTSMYLCASSPGTGKGGNSNQPQHFGDGTRLSIL.

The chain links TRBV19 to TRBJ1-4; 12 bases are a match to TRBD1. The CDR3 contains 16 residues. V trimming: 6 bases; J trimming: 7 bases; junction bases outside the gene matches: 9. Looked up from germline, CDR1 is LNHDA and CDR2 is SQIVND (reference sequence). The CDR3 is CASRPGQGANGEKLFF. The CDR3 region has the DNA TGTGCCAGTAGACCGGGACAGGGGGCTAACGGTGAAAAACTGTTTTTT.

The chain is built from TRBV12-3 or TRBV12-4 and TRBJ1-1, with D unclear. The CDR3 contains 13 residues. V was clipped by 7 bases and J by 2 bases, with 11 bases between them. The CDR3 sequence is CASIGRTNTEAFF. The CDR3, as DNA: TGTGCCAGCATTGGACGGACTAACACTGAAGCTTTCTTT.

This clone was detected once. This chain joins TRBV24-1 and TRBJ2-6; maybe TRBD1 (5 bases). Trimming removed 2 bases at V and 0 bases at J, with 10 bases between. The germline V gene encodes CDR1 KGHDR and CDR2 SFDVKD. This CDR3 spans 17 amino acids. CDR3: CATSDSDSTSGANVLTF. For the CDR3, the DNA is TGTGCCACCAGTGATTCTGACAGTACCTCTGGGGCCAACGTCCTGACTTTC.

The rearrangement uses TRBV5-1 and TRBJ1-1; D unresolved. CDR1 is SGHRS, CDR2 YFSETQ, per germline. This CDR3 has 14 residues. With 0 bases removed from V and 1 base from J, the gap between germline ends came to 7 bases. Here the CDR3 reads CASSLVTGNTEAFF. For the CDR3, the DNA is TGCGCCAGCAGCTTGGTTACCGGGAACACTGAAGCTTTCTTT.

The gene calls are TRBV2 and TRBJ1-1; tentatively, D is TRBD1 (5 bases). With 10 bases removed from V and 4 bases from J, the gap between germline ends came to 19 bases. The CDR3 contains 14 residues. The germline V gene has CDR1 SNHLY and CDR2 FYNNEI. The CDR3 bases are TGTGCCACCCCGAGCGGGGGGGAGGGCACTGAAGCTTTCTTT. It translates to CATPSGGEGTEAFF.

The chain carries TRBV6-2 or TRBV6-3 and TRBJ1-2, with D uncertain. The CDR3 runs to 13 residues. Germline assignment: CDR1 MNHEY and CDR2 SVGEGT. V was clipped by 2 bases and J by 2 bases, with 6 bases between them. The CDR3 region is CASSYGQNYGYTF. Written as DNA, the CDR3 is TGTGCCAGCAGTTACGGGCAGAACTATGGCTACACCTTC.

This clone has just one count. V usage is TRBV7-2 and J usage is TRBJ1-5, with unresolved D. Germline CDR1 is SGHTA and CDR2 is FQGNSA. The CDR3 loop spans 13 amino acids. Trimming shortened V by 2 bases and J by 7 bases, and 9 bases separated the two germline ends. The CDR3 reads CASSLSAGQPQHF. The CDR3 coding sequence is TGTGCCAGCAGCTTATCAGCGGGGCAGCCCCAGCATTTT.

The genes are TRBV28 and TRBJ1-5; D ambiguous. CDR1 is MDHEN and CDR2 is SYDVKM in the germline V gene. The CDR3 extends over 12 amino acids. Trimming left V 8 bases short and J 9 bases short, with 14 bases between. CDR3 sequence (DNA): TGTGCCAGCGCCCTGAGCCGGGGGCCCCAGCATTTT. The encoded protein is CASALSRGPQHF.

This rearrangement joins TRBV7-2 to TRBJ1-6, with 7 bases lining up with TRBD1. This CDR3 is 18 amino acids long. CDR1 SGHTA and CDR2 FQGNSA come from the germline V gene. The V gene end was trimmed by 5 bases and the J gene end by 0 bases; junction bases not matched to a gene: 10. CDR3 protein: CASSPRPTGSSYNSPLHF. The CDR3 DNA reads TGTGCCAGCAGCCCCCGACCGACAGGGAGCTCCTATAATTCACCCCTCCACTTT.

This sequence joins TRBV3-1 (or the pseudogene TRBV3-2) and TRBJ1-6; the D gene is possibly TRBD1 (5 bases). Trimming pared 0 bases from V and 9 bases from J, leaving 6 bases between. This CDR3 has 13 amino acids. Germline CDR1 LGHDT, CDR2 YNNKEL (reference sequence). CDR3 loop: CASSQDGASPLHF. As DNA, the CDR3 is TGTGCCAGCAGCCAAGATGGGGCTTCACCCCTCCACTTT.

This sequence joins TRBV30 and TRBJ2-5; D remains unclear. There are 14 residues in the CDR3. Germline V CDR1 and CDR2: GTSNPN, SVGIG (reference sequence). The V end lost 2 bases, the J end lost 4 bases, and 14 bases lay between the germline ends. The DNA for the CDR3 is TGTGCCTGGAGTCTCGGGTTTTTCGGAGAGACCCAGTACTTC. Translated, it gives CAWSLGFFGETQYF.

The CDR3, as DNA: TGTGCCAGCAGCTCCCCCGCACAGAGAAATCAGCCCCAGCATTTT. Translating gives CASSSPAQRNQPQHF. V gene TRBV6-5 combines with J gene TRBJ1-5; D gene ambiguous. CDR1 and CDR2 from the germline V gene are MNHEY and SVGAGI. The V end lost 6 bases, the J end lost 4 bases, and 16 bases lay between the germline ends. The CDR3 runs 15 residues.